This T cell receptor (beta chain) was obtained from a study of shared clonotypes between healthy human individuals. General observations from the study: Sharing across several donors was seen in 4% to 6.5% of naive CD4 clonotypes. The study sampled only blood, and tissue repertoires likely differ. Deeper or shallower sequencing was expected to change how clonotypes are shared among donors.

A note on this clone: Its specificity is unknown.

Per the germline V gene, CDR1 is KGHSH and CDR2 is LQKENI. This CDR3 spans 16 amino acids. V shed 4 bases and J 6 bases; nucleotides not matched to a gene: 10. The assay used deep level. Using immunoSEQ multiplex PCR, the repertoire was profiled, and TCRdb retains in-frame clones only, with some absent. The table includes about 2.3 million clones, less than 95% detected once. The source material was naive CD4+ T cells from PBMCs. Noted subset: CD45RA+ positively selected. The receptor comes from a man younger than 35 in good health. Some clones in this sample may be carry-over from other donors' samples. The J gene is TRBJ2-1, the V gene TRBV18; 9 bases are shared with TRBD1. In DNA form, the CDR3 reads TGTGCCAGCTCACTACAGGGGGCGGGAACGGTCAATGAGCAGTTCTTC. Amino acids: CASSLQGAGTVNEQFF.